This TCR beta chain appears in the sequencing data of a study of cytomegalovirus exposure and HLA in healthy donors. Study-wide results and limits: Clonal expansion was found to be greater in HLA-associated TCR beta chains than in equally common others in a later analysis.

A note on this clone: What it binds is not known.

Researchers ran the PCR with 60 Vbeta and 13 Jbeta primers. This table comes from immunoSEQ multiplex PCR, and its TCRdb copy is limited to in-frame clones, with some not included. The repertoire holds about 160,000 clones, 87% seen once, with around 0.93% in the top ten. Unmatched junction bases numbered 8, after V lost 6 bases and J lost 4 bases. CDR3 size: 15 residues. Germline V gene data show CDR1 as SGDLS and CDR2 as YYNGEE. Sample: PBMCs. This receptor was taken from a woman aged 25 to 39 in good health and CMV-seronegative. The chain links TRBV9 to TRBJ2-5; 11 bases line up with TRBD2. The CDR3 coding sequence is TGTGCCAGCACCGTTACTAGCGGGGGCGGAGAGACCCAGTACTTC. Its protein product is CASTVTSGGGETQYF.